The clone carrying this T cell receptor beta chain was observed a single time. This record comes from a study of shared clonotypes between healthy human individuals. Selected positively for CCR7 and CD45RO-negative, naive CD8 cells excluded terminally differentiated effector memory CD45RA+ cells. Some clones are missing from TCRdb's copy, which holds only in-frame ones; the method was immunoSEQ multiplex PCR. The top ten hold more than 0.95% of the sample, which has 2 million to 2.5 million clones, over 85% seen once. Germline CDR1 SGHAT, CDR2 FQNNGV. CDR3 length: 15 amino acids. With 0 bases removed from V and 4 bases from J, the gap between germline ends came to 10 bases.

What was sequenced was naive CD8+ T cells sorted from blood. V gene TRBV11-2 combines with J gene TRBJ1-3, with D possibly TRBD1 on 5 matching bases. This sequence originates from a man aged 18 to 29 in good health. CDR3 DNA: TGTGCCAGCAGCTTAGATTCGGGGGACGGAAACACCATATATTTT. Its translation is CASSLDSGDGNTIYF.